These 25 T cell receptor beta chains were all obtained from the same sample, sequenced in a study of patients and donors after allogeneic stem cell transplantation. TCRdb reprocessed the RT-PCR reads via MiXCR and lists one record per CDR3 protein. This sample has about 960,000 distinct CDR3 sequences, with over 15% found just once. Input material: blood, either unsorted or a sorted T cell fraction (not recorded which). The receptors were gathered from a human donor who was either an allogeneic HSCT recipient or a stem cell or donor lymphocyte infusion donor (not recorded which). It is not recorded whose cells these are; they may come from a transplant donor.

There are a few counts of this clonotype. The genes are TRBV7-8 and TRBJ2-5, with unresolved D. V was shortened by 4 bases and J by 5 bases, with 14 bases between the two germline ends. The germline V gene has CDR1 SGHVS and CDR2 FQNEAQ. The CDR3 is 14 residues long. As DNA, the CDR3 is TGTGCCAGCAGCTCTTCATGGATCGGGGAGACCCAGTACTTC. Its translation: CASSSSWIGETQYF.

This sequence joins TRBV10-3 and TRBJ2-1, with 7 positions matching TRBD2. This CDR3 has 13 residues. Germline trimming cut 4 bases from V and 7 bases from J; bases unmatched to any gene: 4. Germline CDR1 and CDR2: ENHRY and SYGVKD. CDR3 sequence: CAISVRLANEQFF. Written as DNA, the CDR3 is TGTGCCATCAGTGTCCGACTAGCTAATGAGCAGTTCTTC.

V gene TRBV4-2 combines with J gene TRBJ2-2; D may be TRBD2 (5 bases). Trimming pared 2 bases from V and 7 bases from J, leaving 8 bases between. The CDR3 is 13 amino acids. Germline CDR1 is LGHNA and CDR2 is YNFKEQ. CDR3 in DNA: TGTGCCAGCAGCCAACGCCGGGGCGGGGAGCTGTTTTTT. As protein: CASSQRRGGELFF.

The CDR3 bases are TGTGCCACCAGTGATGGGGGGGCGACTTTCTTT. It is translated as CATSDGGATFF. V and J are TRBV24-1 and TRBJ1-1, with D possibly TRBD1 on 6 matching bases. The CDR3 is 11 amino acids. Germline CDR1 reads KGHDR; CDR2 reads SFDVKD. V gave up 3 bases and J gave up 12 bases, with 10 bases separating them.

This clonotype was counted a few times. The CDR3 spells CASSEVGGHYTDTQYF. The CDR3, as DNA: TGTGCCAGCAGTGAAGTGGGGGGCCACTACACAGATACGCAGTATTTT. The chain employs TRBV6-1 and TRBJ2-3; D assignment may be TRBD1 or TRBD2 (6 bases each). Trimming pared 1 base from V and 2 bases from J, leaving 13 bases between. CDR1 is MNHNS and CDR2 is SASEGT in the germline V gene. CDR3 size: 16 residues.

This clonotype was seen more than once but under ten times. This rearrangement joins TRBV6-1 to TRBJ1-6; unclear D gene. Germline CDR1 MNHNS, CDR2 SASEGT. The CDR3 is 18 amino acids. Trimming pared 6 bases from V and 0 bases from J, leaving 18 bases between. CDR3 loop: CASSNDGRGNSYNSPLHF. CDR3 coding DNA: TGTGCCAGCAGCAACGACGGGAGAGGGAACTCCTATAATTCACCCCTCCACTTT.

This clonotype was detected only a few times. The chain has TRBV3-1 and TRBJ2-7; the D gene is possibly TRBD1 (5 bases). Trimming left V 4 bases short and J 0 bases short, with 10 bases between. The CDR3 spans 14 residues. The V gene's germline CDR1 is LGHDT and CDR2 YNNKEL (reference sequence). The CDR3 protein is CASSLWTPSYEQYF. The CDR3 bases are TGTGCCAGCAGCCTCTGGACACCCTCCTACGAGCAGTACTTC.

This chain uses TRBV6-5 with TRBJ2-3; TRBD2 matches 10 bases. CDR3 length: 17 amino acids. The V segment lost 0 bases and the J segment 6 bases; nucleotides outside the gene matches: 9. Germline CDR1 MNHEY, CDR2 SVGAGI. The CDR3 loop is CASSYSTSGLGEDTQYF. CDR3 coding DNA: TGTGCCAGCAGTTACTCGACTAGCGGGTTAGGGGAGGATACGCAGTATTTT.

This clonotype was counted between two and nine times. The rearrangement uses TRBV27 and TRBJ2-7, with 10 positions matching TRBD2. Germline trimming cut 2 bases from V and 6 bases from J; bases unmatched to any gene: 4. The CDR3 spans 14 residues. Germline V gives CDR1 MNHEY, CDR2 SMNVEV (reference sequence). The CDR3 nucleotides are TGTGCCAGCAGTTTAGCAGCGGGGGGGCGCGAGCAGTACTTC. Protein product: CASSLAAGGREQYF.

There are a few counts of this clonotype. The chain uses TRBV27 and TRBJ1-1; 7 bases agree with TRBD1. In germline, CDR1 is MNHEY, CDR2 SMNVEV (reference sequence). Losses at the gene ends were 5 bases for V and 0 bases for J; bases not matched to a gene: 9. The CDR3 runs to 16 residues. CDR3 region: CASSNRDSSLNTEAFF. CDR3 DNA sequence: TGTGCCAGCAGTAACCGGGACAGTAGCTTGAACACTGAAGCTTTCTTT.

The chain combines TRBV9 with TRBJ1-1; unclear D gene. The CDR3 has 14 residues. CDR1 is SGDLS and CDR2 is YYNGEE in the germline V gene. Trimming took 6 bases from V and 0 from J, leaving 12 bases between them. The CDR3 nucleotides are TGTGCCAGCACCTCTTCCGGGTTGAACACTGAAGCTTTCTTT. Encoded protein: CASTSSGLNTEAFF.

This clonotype was seen more than once but under ten times. This chain links TRBV27 with TRBJ2-7, with 13 bases matching TRBD2. The ends lost 2 bases at V and 0 bases at J; junction bases unmatched: 10. Germline-derived CDR1 and CDR2 are MNHEY and SMNVEV (reference sequence). The CDR3 runs 19 residues. CDR3 in DNA: TGTGCCAGCAGTTTAGGACCGGGACTAGCGGGGTTAGCCTCCTACGAGCAGTACTTC. Amino acid sequence: CASSLGPGLAGLASYEQYF.

The table lists this clonotype with a few counts. The chain combines TRBV18 with TRBJ2-5; D not certain. The CDR3 contains 14 residues. Germline assignment: CDR1 KGHSH and CDR2 LQKENI. V dropped 2 bases and J dropped 3 bases, with 10 bases sitting between them. CDR3 amino acids: CASSPFGLEETQYF. CDR3 in DNA: TGTGCCAGCTCACCATTCGGTCTGGAAGAGACCCAGTACTTC. The whole variable domain, remainder taken from reference TRBV18 and TRBJ2-5, is NAGVMQNPRHLVRRRGQEARLRCSPMKGHSHVYWYRQLPEEGLKFMVYLQKENIIDESGMPKERFSAEFPKEGPSILRIQQVVRGDSAAYFCASSPFGLEETQYFGPGTRLLVL.

This clonotype was counted once. J is TRBJ2-7 and V is TRBV9; 8 bases match TRBD2. V shed 3 bases and J 5 bases; nucleotides not matched to a gene: 13. Germline V gene data show CDR1 as SGDLS and CDR2 as YYNGEE. The CDR3 has 16 residues. CDR3 loop: CASSAGSDGRANEQYF. Written as DNA, the CDR3 is TGTGCCAGCAGCGCGGGGTCCGACGGGAGGGCCAACGAGCAGTACTTC.

This clonotype has more than one count but fewer than ten. The chain links TRBV5-1 to TRBJ2-7, with D possibly TRBD2 on 6 matching bases. Germline CDR1 and CDR2: SGHRS and YFSETQ. V lost 1 base, J lost 12 bases, and 17 bases lay in between. The CDR3 is made up of 13 amino acids. DNA for the CDR3: TGCGCCAGCAGCTTGTGGAGGGAAACGGGATTGTACTTC. Translating it yields CASSLWRETGLYF.

The genes are TRBV7-9 and TRBJ1-1, with 9 positions matching TRBD1. From germline, CDR1 is SEHNR and CDR2 FQNEAQ (reference sequence). This CDR3 has 14 residues. V shed 5 bases, J shed 3 bases, and the junction held 4 bases outside the gene matches. CDR3: CASSATGGYTEAFF. For the CDR3, the DNA is TGTGCCAGCAGCGCCACAGGGGGCTACACTGAAGCTTTCTTT.

This clonotype has just a few counts. In nucleotides, the CDR3 is TGTGCCAGCAGAGGGTTCAGGGGGCTAGAATCACCCCTCCACTTT. Its protein is CASRGFRGLESPLHF. V is TRBV6-1 and J is TRBJ1-6; 8 bases match TRBD1. The CDR3 is 15 amino acids. Germline-derived CDR1 and CDR2 are MNHNS and SASEGT. V was clipped by 6 bases and J by 10 bases; unmatched bases: 11.

This chain links TRBV6-4 with TRBJ2-1; 9 nucleotides align to TRBD1. The germline V gene encodes CDR1 MRHNA and CDR2 SNTAGT. This CDR3 is built from 15 residues. The V gene end was trimmed by 4 bases and the J gene end by 5 bases; junction bases not matched to a gene: 6. The CDR3 sequence is CASSGGTGSHNEQFF. In DNA form, the CDR3 reads TGTGCCAGCAGTGGCGGGACAGGGTCACACAATGAGCAGTTCTTC.

This clonotype turned up a few times. The V gene is TRBV28, the J gene TRBJ1-2; 7 positions agree with TRBD1. Germline V CDR1 and CDR2: MDHEN, SYDVKM. The CDR3 runs 16 residues. With 6 bases clipped from V and 0 bases from J, the junction kept 10 bases outside the gene matches. CDR3 sequence: CASRGFGQATNYGYTF. Here the CDR3 DNA reads TGTGCCAGCAGGGGATTCGGACAGGCTACTAACTATGGCTACACCTTC.

This clonotype was counted between two and nine times. The junction and the germline gene differ at one end; a read error may be behind it. The V call is TRBV6-2 or TRBV6-3, the J call TRBJ2-2, with 12 positions matching TRBD1. There are 18 residues in the CDR3. CDR1 is MNHEY and CDR2 is SVGEGT in the germline V gene. The CDR3 DNA reads as TGTGCCAGCAGTAGACGGGACAGGGGGCTTCTGAACGCCGGGGAGCTGTTTTTT. Its protein product is CASSRRDRGLLNAGELFF.

The chain recombines TRBV5-5 with TRBJ1-1; D gene uncertain. Trimming left V 4 bases short and J 1 base short, with 11 bases between. This CDR3 comprises 14 residues. The germline gives CDR1 SGHKS, CDR2 YYEKEE (reference sequence). CDR3 sequence (DNA): TGTGCCAGCAGCCTCCAAGACCGGAACACTGAAGCTTTCTTT. Translating it yields CASSLQDRNTEAFF.

This clonotype was seen a few times. The V and J genes are TRBV12-3 or TRBV12-4 and TRBJ2-5, with 8 bases lining up with TRBD1. This CDR3 comprises 14 residues. V shed 5 bases and J 1 base; nucleotides not matched to a gene: 3. This CDR3 is CASSKQGGQETQYF. The CDR3 DNA follows: TGTGCCAGCAGTAAACAGGGGGGCCAAGAGACCCAGTACTTC.

This clonotype has only a few counts. At one end the junction does not follow the germline gene, possibly because of a read error. The chain joins TRBV27 to TRBJ2-1; 11 bases agree with TRBD2. In germline, CDR1 is MNHEY, CDR2 SMNVEV (reference sequence). The CDR3 has 18 amino acids. DNA for the CDR3: TGCACCAGCAGTTTAAGTCTAGCGGGGGGAGATACCTACAATGAGCAGTTCTTC. Its translation is CTSSLSLAGGDTYNEQFF.

The chain links TRBV29-1 to TRBJ2-2; the D is unclear. Germline V gene data show CDR1 as SQVTM and CDR2 as ANQGSEA. This CDR3 is built from 12 residues. Trimming removed 6 bases from V and 4 bases from J, with 9 bases in between. CDR3 nucleotide sequence: TGCAGCGTCCCACGATCCACCGGGGAGCTGTTTTTT. The encoded protein is CSVPRSTGELFF.

The rearrangement links TRBV28 to TRBJ2-1, with 9 bases that match TRBD1. CDR3 size: 16 residues. Germline values: CDR1 MDHEN, CDR2 SYDVKM. The trim removed 5 bases at V and 5 bases at J, leaving 10 bases unmatched. The CDR3 spells CASSGAGTGSDNEQFF. CDR3 DNA: TGTGCCAGCAGTGGGGCCGGGACAGGGTCAGACAATGAGCAGTTCTTC.